A selection of T cell receptor beta chains follows, all from one sample in a study of human T cells and chemical hapten exposure. TCRdb passed the RACE reads through MiXCR, listing each CDR3 protein once. The profile shows about 50,000 distinct CDR3 sequences, roughly 4.5% of them singletons. The sample consisted of whole blood. The source of these receptors is a female donor in good health. Some clones in this sample may be carry-over from other donors' samples. Each CDR3 is given with its conserved first and last residue. A D gene is named only where the DNA matches it firmly. The listing skips clone size in some rows; elsewhere it reads once, few, many or a size class.

many	TRBV7-2	NA	TRBJ2-5	TGTGCCAGCAGCTTAGTAGGGGGGGAGACCCAGTACTTC	CASSLVGGETQYF
many	TRBV15	TRBD1	TRBJ1-1	TGTGCCACCAGCAGAGATCCGGGACAGGGGGATTATCGAGGCACTGAAGCTTTCTTT	CATSRDPGQGDYRGTEAFF
few	TRBV7-9	TRBD1	TRBJ2-3	TGTGCCAGCAGCGGCACAGGGGGAACAAACACAGATACGCAGTATTTT	CASSGTGGTNTDTQYF
many	TRBV9	TRBD1	TRBJ1-3	TGTGCCAGCAGCCCCAGACAGGGGTTCTCTGGAAACACCATATATTTT	CASSPRQGFSGNTIYF
many	TRBV5-1	NA	TRBJ2-5	TGCGCCAGCAGCTTTCAAGAGACCCAGTACTTC	CASSFQETQYF
many	TRBV28	NA	TRBJ1-2	TGTGCCAGCACCCCCATGGGACAAGAAAACTATGGCTACACCTTC	CASTPMGQENYGYTF
many	TRBV5-6	NA	TRBJ1-6	TGTGCCAGCAGCCGACTTAGTATTTCACCCCTCCACTTT	CASSRLSISPLHF
many	TRBV5-1	NA	TRBJ1-1	TGCGCCAGCAGTAGGGTGACGAACACTGAAGCTTTCTTT	CASSRVTNTEAFF
many	TRBV7-2	TRBD2	TRBJ2-5	TGTGCCAGCAGTATCACCCGGGGGGCCCAGTACTTC	CASSITRGAQYF
many	TRBV24-1	TRBD1	TRBJ2-7	TGTGCCCCCAACACCCACGCAGGGGGCCTACCCCCCAGCTCCTACGAGCAGTACTTC	CAPNTHAGGLPPSSYEQYF
many	TRBV6-6	NA	TRBJ1-1	TGTGCCAGCAGTTACCAGAACACTGAAGCTTTCTTT	CASSYQNTEAFF
many	TRBV20-1	NA	TRBJ2-3	TGCAGTGCTCGATATGGGGCGGTGGATACGCAGTATTTT	CSARYGAVDTQYF
few	TRBV18	NA	TRBJ1-5	TGTGCCAGCTCACCAGGGGCAGGGTGTCAGCCCCAGCATTTT	CASSPGAGCQPQHF
many	TRBV11-2	TRBD2	TRBJ2-4	TGTGCCAGCAGCTTAGTTCGCGGGGGGCGCGAGCCGGTGATTCAGTACTTC	CASSLVRGGREPVIQYF
many	TRBV6-4	NA	TRBJ2-1	TGTGCCAGCAGAATTTATGTGGGGAGTTCTGATGCGCAGTTCTTC	CASRIYVGSSDAQFF
few	TRBV5-5	NA	TRBJ2-3	TGTGCCAGCAGCTTAGGCCTTCTAGTTGATACGCAGTATTTT	CASSLGLLVDTQYF
many	TRBV5-1	NA	TRBJ1-3	TGCGCCAGCAGCTCCGGGGGGAATGGAAACACCATATATTTT	CASSSGGNGNTIYF
many	TRBV12-3/TRBV12-4	NA	TRBJ1-1	TGTGCCAGCAGTTCCGCATGGGACGGAGCTTTCTTT	CASSSAWDGAFF
many	TRBV20-1	NA	TRBJ1-1	TGCAGTGCTAGAGATGAGGGAAACACTGAAGCTTTCTTT	CSARDEGNTEAFF
many	TRBV7-2	NA	TRBJ1-1	TGTGCCAGCAGCTTAAAACAGGGAACCGAAGCTTTCTTT	CASSLKQGTEAFF
few	TRBV4-3	TRBD1	TRBJ2-7	TGCGCCAGCAGCCCGGGACAGGCCGGAGACGAGCAGTACTTC	CASSPGQAGDEQYF
few	TRBV6-1	NA	TRBJ1-2	TGTGCCAGCATCATCGCCGGTAACTATGGCTACACCTTC	CASIIAGNYGYTF
many	TRBV12-3/TRBV12-4	TRBD1	TRBJ1-1	TGTGCCAGCACCCTCCCAGGGGGGGGGGTTGAAGCTTTCTTT	CASTLPGGGVEAFF
few	TRBV7-2	NA	TRBJ2-7	TGTGCCAGCAGCTTAGTGGGGAATCCCTCCTACGAGCAGTACTTC	CASSLVGNPSYEQYF
many	TRBV5-4	TRBD1	TRBJ1-1	TGTGCCAGCAGCTGGGACAGGGGGATTATGAACACTGAAGCTTTCTTT	CASSWDRGIMNTEAFF
many	TRBV19	TRBD1	TRBJ2-3	TGTGCCAGTAGTGGTGTTGGGACAGGCCCCACAGATACGCAGTATTTT	CASSGVGTGPTDTQYF
many	TRBV29-1	NA	TRBJ2-3	TGCAGCGTTCTTCCCCGAAGCACAGATACGCAGTATTTT	CSVLPRSTDTQYF
many	TRBV9	NA	TRBJ1-1	TGTGCCAGCAGCCTCAGCAGGAGCACTGAAGCTTTCTTT	CASSLSRSTEAFF
many	TRBV12-3/TRBV12-4	TRBD1	TRBJ2-6	TGTGCCAGCACGTTGACAGGGGGCGGTGGGGCCAACGTCCTGACTTTC	CASTLTGGGGANVLTF
NA	TRBV12-3/TRBV12-4	NA	TRBJ2-3	TGTGCCAGTGGTCGGGCAGATACGCAGTATTTT	CASGRADTQYF
many	TRBV20-1	NA	TRBJ2-1	TGCAGTGCTAGAGAACTAGCTTCAGGGGAGCAGTTCTTC	CSARELASGEQFF
many	TRBV29-1	TRBD1	TRBJ1-4	TGCAGCGGCCTGACAGGGGCAGGGTCAACTAATGAAAAACTGTTTTTT	CSGLTGAGSTNEKLFF
many	TRBV6-1	TRBD2	TRBJ2-7	TGTGCCAGCAGGGAACTAGCGGGGGTATCCTACGAGCAGTACTTC	CASRELAGVSYEQYF
few	TRBV24-1	TRBD2	TRBJ2-6	TGTGCCACCAGTGATTTATCAGCGGGGGACGGGGCCAACGTCCTGACTTTC	CATSDLSAGDGANVLTF
many	TRBV3-1	NA	TRBJ1-2	TGTGCCAGCAGCCAAGATAACTATGGCTACACCTTC	CASSQDNYGYTF
many	TRBV7-9	TRBD1	TRBJ1-2	TGTGCCAGCAGCTACCGACCATGGACAGGGAGAGACTATGGCTACACCTTC	CASSYRPWTGRDYGYTF
many	TRBV12-3/TRBV12-4	NA	TRBJ1-1	TGTGCCAGCAGTTTAGTAGTGGGCGGTGCGGCTTTCTTT	CASSLVVGGAAFF